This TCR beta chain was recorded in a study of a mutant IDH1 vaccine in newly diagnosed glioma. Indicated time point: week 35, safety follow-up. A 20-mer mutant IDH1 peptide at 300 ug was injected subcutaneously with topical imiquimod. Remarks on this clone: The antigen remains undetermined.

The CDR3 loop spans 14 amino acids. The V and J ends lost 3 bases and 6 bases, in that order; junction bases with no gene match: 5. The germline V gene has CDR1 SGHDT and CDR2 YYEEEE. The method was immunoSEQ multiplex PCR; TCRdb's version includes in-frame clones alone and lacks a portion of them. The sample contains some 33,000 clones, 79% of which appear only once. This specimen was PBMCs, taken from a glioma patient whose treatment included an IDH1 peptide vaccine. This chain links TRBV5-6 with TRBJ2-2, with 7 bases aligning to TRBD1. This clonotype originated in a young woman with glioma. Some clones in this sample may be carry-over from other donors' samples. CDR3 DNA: TGTGCCAGCAGCTCGGGGACAGAATCCGGGGAGCTGTTTTTT. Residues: CASSSGTESGELFF.